Presented here are 29 T cell receptor beta chains from one specimen sequenced in a study of regulatory and conventional T cells in RAG deficiency. Produced via immunoSEQ multiplex PCR; TCRdb's table is partial and in-frame only. Of 32,000 or so clones in the sample, around nine tenths were seen once. The same data also contributed to another study, on regulatory T cells. That source adds: The primer mix had 52 TRBV and 13 TRBJ primers.

The sequencing sample was made of CD8+ T cells sorted from blood. The origin of the receptors is a human donor in good health.

This sequence joins TRBV28 and TRBJ2-3; 14 nucleotides match TRBD2. Germline-derived CDR1 and CDR2 are MDHEN and SYDVKM. This CDR3 is built from 19 residues. V dropped 6 bases and J dropped 1; count of bases not matched to a gene: 12. CDR3 nucleotides: TGTGCCAGCAGATTACCTGGGACTAGCGGGAGCTATCGCACAGATACGCAGTATTTT. This gives the protein CASRLPGTSGSYRTDTQYF. The full variable domain, with the rest looked up from reference TRBV28 and TRBJ2-3, is DVKVTQSSRYLVKRTGEKVFLECVQDMDHENMFWYRQDPGLGLRLIYFSYDVKMKEKGDIPEGYSVSREKKERFSLILESASTNQTSMYLCASRLPGTSGSYRTDTQYFGPGTRLTVL.

V is TRBV5-1 and J is TRBJ1-1, with D uncertain. The CDR3 extends over 15 amino acids. Germline values: CDR1 SGHRS, CDR2 YFSETQ. V lost 0 bases and J lost 1, with 10 bases in between. CDR3 sequence: CASSLVAGENTEAFF. In DNA form, the CDR3 reads TGCGCCAGCAGCTTGGTAGCAGGTGAGAACACTGAAGCTTTCTTT.

The genes are TRBV6-5 and TRBJ1-6; no firm D call. The CDR3 has 14 amino acids. Germline CDR1 and CDR2: MNHEY and SVGAGI. Trimming left V 7 bases short and J 3 bases short, with 10 bases between. In nucleotides, the CDR3 is TGTGCCAGCAAGTCGGACGTCTATAATTCACCCCTCCACTTT. It translates to CASKSDVYNSPLHF.

As for this clone: The sample contains more than one DNA sequence encoding this CDR3. The CDR3 loop is CASSLGQGGNTEAFF. As DNA, the CDR3 is TGTGCCAGTAGTCTAGGACAGGGCGGGAACACTGAAGCTTTCTTT. The chain couples TRBV19 to TRBJ1-1; 8 bases are shared with TRBD1. The CDR3 runs to 15 residues. The germline CDR1 and CDR2 sequences are LNHDA and SQIVND (reference sequence). The V and J ends lost 5 bases and 1 base, in that order; junction bases with no gene match: 6.

V gene TRBV9 combines with J gene TRBJ1-3; D is unclear. The CDR3 contains 16 residues. CDR1 is SGDLS, CDR2 YYNGEE, per germline. Trimming shortened V by 0 bases and J by 2 bases, and 12 bases separated the two germline ends. Here the CDR3 DNA reads TGTGCCAGCAGCGTAGGATCCTACCAAGCTGGAAACACCATATATTTT. Its translation is CASSVGSYQAGNTIYF.

This clone has just a few counts. V and J are TRBV14 and TRBJ2-1, with TRBD2 identical over 14 bases. The CDR3 is 16 amino acids. With 1 base clipped from V and 8 bases from J, the junction kept 4 bases outside the gene matches. CDR1 is SGHDN and CDR2 is FVKESK in the germline V gene. The CDR3 protein is CASSQVMGLAGDEQFF. CDR3 nucleotide sequence: TGTGCCAGCAGCCAAGTGATGGGACTAGCGGGAGATGAGCAGTTCTTC.

The chain is built from TRBV18 and TRBJ2-2, with 7 bases that match TRBD2. This CDR3 comprises 14 residues. V lost 6 bases, J lost 2 bases, and 3 bases stayed unmatched. Germline V CDR1 and CDR2: KGHSH, LQKENI. The chain's CDR3 is CASSQRENTGELFF. The CDR3 bases are TGTGCCAGCTCCCAGCGGGAAAACACCGGGGAGCTGTTTTTT.

CDR3 protein: CASSLSGGDNSPLHF. CDR3 sequence (DNA): TGTGCCAGCAGTTTATCGGGGGGAGATAATTCACCCCTCCACTTT. This chain joins TRBV28 and TRBJ1-6, with TRBD1 as a possible D gene (5 bases). CDR1 and CDR2 from the germline V gene are MDHEN and SYDVKM. Trimming removed 1 base from V and 5 bases from J, with 9 bases in between. The CDR3 totals 15 residues.

The genes are TRBV5-1 and TRBJ1-3, with 7 positions matching TRBD1. The CDR3 is 18 amino acids. Germline V gives CDR1 SGHRS, CDR2 YFSETQ. V dropped 0 bases and J dropped 0; count of bases not matched to a gene: 9. CDR3 protein: CASSLAPVQGLSGNTIYF. The CDR3 coding sequence is TGCGCCAGCAGCTTGGCCCCGGTACAGGGGCTCTCTGGAAACACCATATATTTT.

The chain combines TRBV27 with TRBJ1-1; D remains ambiguous. The CDR3 contains 18 residues. Germline V gives CDR1 MNHEY, CDR2 SMNVEV (reference sequence). Deletions cut 4 bases from V and 4 bases from J, with 25 bases between. The CDR3 DNA reads TGTGCCAGCAGTTCCTACTCCGGCGGGAGGGTTTTGGGCACTGAAGCTTTCTTT. Amino acid sequence: CASSSYSGGRVLGTEAFF.

The table lists this clone with a count of one. V gene TRBV7-8 combines with J gene TRBJ2-2, with TRBD2 matching 8 bases. The CDR3 consists of 17 residues. CDR1 and CDR2 from the germline V gene are SGHVS and FQNEAQ. Unmatched junction bases numbered 10, after V lost 5 bases and J lost 2 bases. CDR3 loop: CASSHMGVAGNTGELFF. In DNA form, the CDR3 reads TGTGCCAGCAGCCACATGGGGGTAGCGGGAAACACCGGGGAGCTGTTTTTT.

This chain joins TRBV9 and TRBJ1-1; D unresolved. The ends were cut back, 2 bases at V and 1 base at J, with 9 bases in the middle. CDR3 length: 14 residues. Germline CDR1 SGDLS, CDR2 YYNGEE. The CDR3 reads CASSVSGGNTEAFF. CDR3 nucleotides: TGTGCCAGCAGCGTTTCAGGCGGGAACACTGAAGCTTTCTTT.

The gene calls are TRBV4-1 and TRBJ2-5; 9 bases fit TRBD2. Germline values: CDR1 MGHRA, CDR2 YSYEKL. The trim removed 1 base at V and 4 bases at J, leaving 7 bases unmatched. CDR3 length equals 16 residues. This CDR3 is CASSQVGAGGGETQYF. Written as DNA, the CDR3 is TGCGCCAGCAGCCAAGTGGGAGCGGGGGGTGGAGAGACCCAGTACTTC.

This clone occurred once. The chain couples TRBV25-1 to TRBJ1-2; TRBD1 is a possible D gene (6 bases). Germline CDR1 is MGHDK and CDR2 is SYGVNS. There are 13 residues in the CDR3. V shed 6 bases and J shed 7 bases, with 15 bases lying between them. In nucleotides, the CDR3 is TGTGCCAGCAGCGATCAGGGGAGGACTGGCTACACCTTC. It translates to CASSDQGRTGYTF.

The V and J genes are TRBV5-1 and TRBJ2-7; the D gene is possibly TRBD2 (6 bases). V lost 0 bases and J 2 bases, leaving 9 bases between the germline ends. The CDR3 is made up of 14 amino acids. The germline gives CDR1 SGHRS, CDR2 YFSETQ. As DNA, the CDR3 is TGCGCCAGCAGCTTGGATGGAGGGGCCTACGAGCAGTACTTC. It is translated as CASSLDGGAYEQYF.

Written as DNA, the CDR3 is TGTGCCAGCTCACCAGAGGGCGCGAGCTATGGCTACACCTTC. Its protein is CASSPEGASYGYTF. The chain employs TRBV18 and TRBJ1-2; D uncertain. CDR1 and CDR2 from the germline V gene are KGHSH and LQKENI. This CDR3 region has 14 residues. V was pared by 2 bases and J by 4 bases, with 11 bases between.

The rearrangement uses TRBV5-1 and TRBJ2-1; possibly TRBD1 for D (6 bases). Per the germline V gene, CDR1 is SGHRS and CDR2 is YFSETQ. The CDR3 runs to 15 residues. The germline V and J ends were trimmed by 0 bases and 7 bases, with 14 bases remaining between them. CDR3 residues: CASSLAQGSRNEQFF. The CDR3 DNA sequence: TGCGCCAGCAGCTTGGCTCAGGGGTCACGAAATGAGCAGTTCTTC.

DNA for the CDR3: TGCGCTACCAGGGAATACGAGCAGTACTTC. Translating it yields CATREYEQYF. The chain recombines TRBV23-1 with TRBJ2-7, with a weak D call TRBD1 (5 bases). TRBV23-1 is marked as an open reading frame, function uncertain. The CDR3 sequence is 10 residues long.

The chain is built from TRBV6-5 and TRBJ2-5; D perhaps matches TRBD2 (6 bases). Germline CDR1 MNHEY, CDR2 SVGAGI. The CDR3 totals 15 residues. The V end lost 2 bases, the J end lost 0 bases, and 10 bases lay between the germline ends. The CDR3 DNA reads as TGTGCCAGCAGTTACACGGGACTGTACCAAGAGACCCAGTACTTC. Translating it yields CASSYTGLYQETQYF.

V is TRBV27 and J is TRBJ2-1; 12 bases map to TRBD2. V was clipped by 7 bases and J by 5 bases; unmatched bases: 9. There are 16 residues in the CDR3. From germline, CDR1 is MNHEY and CDR2 SMNVEV (reference sequence). The CDR3 protein is CASTASGGAPHNEQFF. DNA for the CDR3: TGTGCCAGCACCGCTAGCGGGGGGGCCCCCCACAATGAGCAGTTCTTC.

The V gene is TRBV11-2, the J gene TRBJ2-3, with D possibly being TRBD1 (5 bases). This CDR3 region has 15 residues. V was pared by 5 bases and J by 0 bases, with 12 bases between. The germline V gene has CDR1 SGHAT and CDR2 FQNNGV. CDR3 DNA: TGTGCCAGCAGCCAAATGGCAGGGAGCACAGATACGCAGTATTTT. It encodes CASSQMAGSTDTQYF.

The chain is built from TRBV5-6 and TRBJ2-3, with 13 positions matching TRBD2. CDR3 size: 15 residues. Germline V gene data show CDR1 as SGHDT and CDR2 as YYEEEE. V lost 4 bases and J lost 6; bases outside the gene matches: 5. CDR3 in DNA: TGTGCCAGCAGCAGGACTAGCGGGAGAGGGGATACGCAGTATTTT. Amino acid sequence: CASSRTSGRGDTQYF.

V gene TRBV6-1 combines with J gene TRBJ2-1; the D is unclear. The CDR3 loop spans 13 amino acids. V was cut by 5 bases and J by 4 bases, with 9 bases left in between. CDR1 is MNHNS, CDR2 SASEGT, per germline. CDR3 region: CASSFSQYNEQFF. CDR3 bases: TGTGCCAGCAGTTTTTCCCAGTACAATGAGCAGTTCTTC.

This chain connects TRBV6-1 to TRBJ2-7, with 11 bases identical to TRBD1. Germline-derived CDR1 and CDR2 are MNHNS and SASEGT. The junction had 3 bases not matched to a gene; V was cut back by 2 bases and J by 3 bases. The CDR3 covers 15 residues. The CDR3 protein is CASSETGTGGYEQYF. Here the CDR3 DNA reads TGTGCCAGCAGTGAAACTGGGACAGGGGGCTACGAGCAGTACTTC.

The V gene is TRBV25-1, the J gene TRBJ2-1; D is possibly TRBD1 or TRBD2 (5 bases each). From germline, CDR1 is MGHDK and CDR2 SYGVNS. This CDR3 spans 15 amino acids. Between the trimmed V and J ends, which lost 4 bases and 4 bases, there was a span of 14 bases. CDR3 protein: CASSGRDATYNEQFF. DNA for the CDR3: TGTGCCAGCAGTGGCCGGGACGCGACGTACAATGAGCAGTTCTTC. Drawing the rest from reference TRBV25-1 and TRBJ2-1, the complete variable domain is EADIYQTPRYLVIGTGKKITLECSQTMGHDKMYWYQQDPGMELHLIHYSYGVNSTEKGDLSSESTVSRIRTEHFPLTLESARPSHTSQYLCASSGRDATYNEQFFGPGTRLTVL.

The genes are TRBV30 and TRBJ1-3; D not resolved. The CDR3 has 11 amino acids. Germline CDR1 and CDR2: GTSNPN and SVGIG (reference sequence). Trimming took off 5 bases at V and 1 base at J, with 3 bases between the two ends. For the CDR3, the DNA is TGTGCCTGGGAATCTGGAAACACCATATATTTT. This encodes CAWESGNTIYF.

The gene calls are TRBV5-1 and TRBJ2-3; D possibly matches TRBD1 or TRBD2 (5 bases each). Germline V gene sequence: CDR1 SGHRS, CDR2 YFSETQ. This CDR3 is built from 14 residues. V was trimmed by 6 bases and J by 4 bases, leaving 15 bases between them. The CDR3 DNA sequence: TGCGCCAGCACCCCGGATGGGGGTCCAGATACGCAGTATTTT. Its protein product is CASTPDGGPDTQYF.

The rearrangement links TRBV19 to TRBJ2-4; D not certain. The CDR3 spans 15 residues. V was pared by 11 bases and J by 0 bases, with 17 bases between. CDR1 and CDR2 from the germline V gene are LNHDA and SQIVND (reference sequence). The CDR3 DNA is TGTGCCCATAAACAGCCAGAATTAGCCAAAAACATTCAGTACTTC. Its protein is CAHKQPELAKNIQYF.

This clone was recorded once. This sequence joins TRBV5-1 and TRBJ2-1; D perhaps matches TRBD2 (6 bases). There are 15 residues in the CDR3. V was shortened by 0 bases and J by 4 bases, with 11 bases between the two germline ends. CDR1 and CDR2 from the germline V gene are SGHRS and YFSETQ. CDR3 sequence reads: CASSLGDSGYNEQFF. CDR3 in DNA: TGCGCCAGCAGCTTGGGGGATAGCGGATACAATGAGCAGTTCTTC.